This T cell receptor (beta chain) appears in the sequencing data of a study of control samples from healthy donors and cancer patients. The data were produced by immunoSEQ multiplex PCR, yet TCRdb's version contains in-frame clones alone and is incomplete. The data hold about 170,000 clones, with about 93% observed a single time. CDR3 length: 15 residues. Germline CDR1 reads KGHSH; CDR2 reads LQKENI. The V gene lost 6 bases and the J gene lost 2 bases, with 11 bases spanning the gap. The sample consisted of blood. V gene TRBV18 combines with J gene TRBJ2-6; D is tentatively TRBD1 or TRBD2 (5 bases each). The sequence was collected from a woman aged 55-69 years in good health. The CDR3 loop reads CASSYRGAGANVLTF. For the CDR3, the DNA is TGTGCCAGCTCTTACCGAGGGGCTGGGGCCAACGTCCTGACTTTC. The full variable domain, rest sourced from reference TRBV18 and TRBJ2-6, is NAGVMQNPRHLVRRRGQEARLRCSPMKGHSHVYWYRQLPEEGLKFMVYLQKENIIDESGMPKERFSAEFPKEGPSILRIQQVVRGDSAAYFCASSYRGAGANVLTFGAGSRLTVL.